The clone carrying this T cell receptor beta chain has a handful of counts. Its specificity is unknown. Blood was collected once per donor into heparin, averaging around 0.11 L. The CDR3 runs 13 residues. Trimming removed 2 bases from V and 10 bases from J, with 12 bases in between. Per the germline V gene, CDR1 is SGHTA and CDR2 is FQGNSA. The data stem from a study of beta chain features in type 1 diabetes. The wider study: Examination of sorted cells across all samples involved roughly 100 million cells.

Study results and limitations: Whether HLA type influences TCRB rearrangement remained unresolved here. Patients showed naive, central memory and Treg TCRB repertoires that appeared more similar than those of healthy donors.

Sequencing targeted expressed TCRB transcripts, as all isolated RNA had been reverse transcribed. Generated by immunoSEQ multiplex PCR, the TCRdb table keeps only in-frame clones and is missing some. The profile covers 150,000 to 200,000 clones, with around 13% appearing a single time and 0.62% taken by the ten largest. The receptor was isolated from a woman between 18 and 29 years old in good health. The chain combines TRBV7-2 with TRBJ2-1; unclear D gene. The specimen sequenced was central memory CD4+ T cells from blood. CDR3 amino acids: CASSLRPTGEQFF. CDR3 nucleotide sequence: TGTGCCAGCAGCTTACGGCCGACTGGGGAGCAGTTCTTC.